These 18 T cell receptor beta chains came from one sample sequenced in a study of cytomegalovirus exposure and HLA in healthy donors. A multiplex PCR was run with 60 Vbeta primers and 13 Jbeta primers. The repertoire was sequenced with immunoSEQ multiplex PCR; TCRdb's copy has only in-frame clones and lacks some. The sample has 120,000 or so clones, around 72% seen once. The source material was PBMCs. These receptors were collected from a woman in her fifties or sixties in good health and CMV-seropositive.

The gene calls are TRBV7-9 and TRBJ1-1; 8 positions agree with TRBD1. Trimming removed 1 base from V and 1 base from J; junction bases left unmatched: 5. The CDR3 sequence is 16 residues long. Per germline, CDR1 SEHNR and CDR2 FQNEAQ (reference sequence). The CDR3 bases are TGTGCCAGCAGCTTAGGAGGACAGGGTTCGAACACTGAAGCTTTCTTT. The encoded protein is CASSLGGQGSNTEAFF.

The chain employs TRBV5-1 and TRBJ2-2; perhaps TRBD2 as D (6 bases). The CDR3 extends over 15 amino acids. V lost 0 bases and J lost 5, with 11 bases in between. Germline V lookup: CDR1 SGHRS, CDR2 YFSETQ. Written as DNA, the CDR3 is TGCGCCAGCAGCTTGGCCCGGGAGTGGACCGGGGAGCTGTTTTTT. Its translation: CASSLAREWTGELFF.

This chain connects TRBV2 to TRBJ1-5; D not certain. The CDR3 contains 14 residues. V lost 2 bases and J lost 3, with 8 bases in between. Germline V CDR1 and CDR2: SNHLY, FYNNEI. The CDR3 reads CASSEWSYNQPQHF. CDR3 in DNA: TGTGCCAGCAGTGAATGGTCCTACAATCAGCCCCAGCATTTT.

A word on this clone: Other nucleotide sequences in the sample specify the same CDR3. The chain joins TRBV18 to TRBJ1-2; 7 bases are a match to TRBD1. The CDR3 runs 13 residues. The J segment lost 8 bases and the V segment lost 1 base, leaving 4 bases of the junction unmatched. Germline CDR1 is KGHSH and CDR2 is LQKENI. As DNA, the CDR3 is TGTGCCAGCTCACCACGACAGGGACCCGGCTACACCTTC. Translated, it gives CASSPRQGPGYTF.

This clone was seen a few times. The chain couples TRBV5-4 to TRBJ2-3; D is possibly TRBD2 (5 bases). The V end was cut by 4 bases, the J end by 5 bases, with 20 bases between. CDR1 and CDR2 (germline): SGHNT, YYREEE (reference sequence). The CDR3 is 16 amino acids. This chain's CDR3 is CASSPPMRDSGDTQYF. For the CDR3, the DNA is TGTGCCAGCAGCCCCCCGATGAGGGATTCGGGAGATACGCAGTATTTT.

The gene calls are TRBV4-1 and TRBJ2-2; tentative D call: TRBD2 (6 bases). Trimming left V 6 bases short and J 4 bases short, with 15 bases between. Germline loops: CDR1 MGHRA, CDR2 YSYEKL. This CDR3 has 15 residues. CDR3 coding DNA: TGCGCCAGCAGTGGCCGCGGGACCCTCACCGGGGAGCTGTTTTTT. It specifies CASSGRGTLTGELFF.

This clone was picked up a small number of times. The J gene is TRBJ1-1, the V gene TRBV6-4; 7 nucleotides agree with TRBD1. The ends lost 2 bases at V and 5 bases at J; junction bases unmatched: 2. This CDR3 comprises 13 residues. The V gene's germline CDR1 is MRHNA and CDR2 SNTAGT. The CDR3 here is CASSDQQGTEAFF. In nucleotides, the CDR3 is TGTGCCAGCAGTGACCAACAGGGGACTGAAGCTTTCTTT.

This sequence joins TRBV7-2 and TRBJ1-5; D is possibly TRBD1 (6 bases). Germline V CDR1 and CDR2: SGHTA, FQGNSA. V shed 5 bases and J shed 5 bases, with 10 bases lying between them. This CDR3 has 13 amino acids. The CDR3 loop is CASSRQVDQPQHF. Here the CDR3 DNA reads TGTGCCAGCAGCCGACAGGTCGATCAGCCCCAGCATTTT.

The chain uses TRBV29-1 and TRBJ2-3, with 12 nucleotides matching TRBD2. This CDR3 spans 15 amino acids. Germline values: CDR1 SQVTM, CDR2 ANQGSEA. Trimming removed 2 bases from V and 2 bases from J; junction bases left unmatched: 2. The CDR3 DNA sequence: TGCAGCGTTGAAAGACTAGCGGGGGACACAGATACGCAGTATTTT. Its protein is CSVERLAGDTDTQYF.

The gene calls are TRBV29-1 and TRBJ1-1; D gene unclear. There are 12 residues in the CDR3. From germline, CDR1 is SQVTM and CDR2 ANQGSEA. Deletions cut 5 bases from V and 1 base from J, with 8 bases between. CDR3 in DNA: TGCAGCGTTTCTTTCCGGAACACTGAAGCTTTCTTT. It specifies CSVSFRNTEAFF.

The DNA for the CDR3 is TGTGCCAGCAGCTTAGGGCGGGGGGGGGATACGCAGTATTTT. This translates into CASSLGRGGDTQYF. The rearrangement links TRBV13 to TRBJ2-3; TRBD2 matches at 9 bases. The CDR3 spans 14 residues. Trimming at V came to 0 bases and at J to 6 bases, leaving 1 base not matched to a gene. CDR1 and CDR2 (germline): PRHDT, FYEKMQ (reference sequence).

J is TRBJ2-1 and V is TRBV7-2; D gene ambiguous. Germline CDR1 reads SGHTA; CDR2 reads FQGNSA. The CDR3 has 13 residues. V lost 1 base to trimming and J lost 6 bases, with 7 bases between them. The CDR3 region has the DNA TGTGCCAGCAGCTTAGGGCCGTCCAATGAGCAGTTCTTC. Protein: CASSLGPSNEQFF.

This CDR3 is CAWSAPSGPYEQYF. In DNA, the CDR3 is TGTGCCTGGAGTGCCCCTAGCGGCCCCTACGAGCAGTACTTC. The J gene is TRBJ2-7, the V gene TRBV30, with 7 nucleotides matching TRBD2. This CDR3 is built from 14 residues. From germline, CDR1 is GTSNPN and CDR2 SVGIG (reference sequence). V gave up 1 base and J gave up 2 bases; unmatched junction bases: 5. Combining the CDR3 with reference TRBV30 and TRBJ2-7 gives the whole variable domain SQTIHQWPATLVQPVGSPLSLECTVEGTSNPNLYWYRQAAGRGLQLLFYSVGIGQISSEVPQNLSASRPQDRQFILSSKKLLLSDSGFYLCAWSAPSGPYEQYFGPGTRLTVT.

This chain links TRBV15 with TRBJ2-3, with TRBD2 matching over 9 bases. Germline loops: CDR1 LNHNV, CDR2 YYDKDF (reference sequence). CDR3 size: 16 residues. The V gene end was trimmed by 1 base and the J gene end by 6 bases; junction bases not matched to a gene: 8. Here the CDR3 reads CATSRGGSGGEDTQYF. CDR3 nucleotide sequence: TGTGCCACCAGCAGAGGCGGTAGCGGGGGCGAGGATACGCAGTATTTT.

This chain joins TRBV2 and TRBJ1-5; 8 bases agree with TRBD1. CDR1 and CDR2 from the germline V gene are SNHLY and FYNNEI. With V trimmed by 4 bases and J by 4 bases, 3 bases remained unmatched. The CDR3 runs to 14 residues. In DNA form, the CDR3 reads TGTGCCAGCAGTGTCAGGGGGCGAAATCAGCCCCAGCATTTT. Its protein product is CASSVRGRNQPQHF.

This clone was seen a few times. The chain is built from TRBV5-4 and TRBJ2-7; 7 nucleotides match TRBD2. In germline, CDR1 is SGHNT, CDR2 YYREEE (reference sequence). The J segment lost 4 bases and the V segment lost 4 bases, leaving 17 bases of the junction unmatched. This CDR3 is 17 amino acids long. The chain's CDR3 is CASSPGGVGGSFYEQYF. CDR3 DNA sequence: TGTGCCAGCAGCCCGGGGGGAGTTGGCGGGAGTTTTTACGAGCAGTACTTC.

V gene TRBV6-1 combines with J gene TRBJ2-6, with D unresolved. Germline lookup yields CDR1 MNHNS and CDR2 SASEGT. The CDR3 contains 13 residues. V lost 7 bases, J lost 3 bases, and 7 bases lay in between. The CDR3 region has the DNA TGTGCCAGCACCGGGTTTGGGGCCAACGTCCTGACTTTC. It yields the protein CASTGFGANVLTF.

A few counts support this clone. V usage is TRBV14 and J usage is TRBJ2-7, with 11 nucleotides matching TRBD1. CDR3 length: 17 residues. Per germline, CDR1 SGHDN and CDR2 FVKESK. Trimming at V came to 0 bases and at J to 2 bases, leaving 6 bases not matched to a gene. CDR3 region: CASSQDLGTGGPYEQYF. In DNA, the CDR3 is TGTGCCAGCAGCCAAGATCTAGGGACAGGGGGACCCTACGAGCAGTACTTC.